This TCR beta chain was identified during a study of lymphopenia after photon versus proton radiotherapy. Clones were sequenced by immunoSEQ multiplex PCR, and TCRdb holds only the in-frame ones, with some missing. The sample holds under 80,000 clones, around 88% seen once. The CDR3 length is 14 residues. Germline V gene sequence: CDR1 SGHAT, CDR2 FQNNGV. Trimming left V 3 bases short and J 5 bases short, with 10 bases between. Sample: peripheral blood, taken from a patient treated with photon-based radiotherapy. The chain recombines TRBV11-2 with TRBJ2-2; D ambiguous. This clonotype originated in a man aged 35-49 years with gastric cancer. For the CDR3, the DNA is TGTGCCAGCAGCTTGACCTTTGGGACCGGGGAGCTGTTTTTT. Its protein product is CASSLTFGTGELFF.